Below, 23 T cell receptor beta chains from the same sample are listed, as sequenced in a study of blood T cell repertoires in COVID-19. Only in-frame clones appear in the TCRdb table, and some are missing; sequencing was by immunoSEQ multiplex PCR. The table includes approximately 200,000 clones, more than 75% detected once. Sequenced sample: peripheral blood. The receptor source for this set is a person aged 70 to 85 with COVID-19, enrolled during active disease.

J is TRBJ1-1 and V is TRBV6-2 or TRBV6-3; D is ambiguous. Germline loops: CDR1 MNHEY, CDR2 SVGEGT. V was pared by 0 bases and J by 4 bases, with 6 bases between. This CDR3 comprises 13 residues. In DNA, the CDR3 is TGTGCCAGCAGTTACTCCTTCGGCACTGAAGCTTTCTTT. Encoded protein: CASSYSFGTEAFF.

This chain links TRBV11-2 with TRBJ1-5; D ambiguous. The CDR3 runs to 13 residues. From germline, CDR1 is SGHAT and CDR2 FQNNGV. Trimming shortened V by 3 bases and J by 7 bases, and 10 bases separated the two germline ends. The CDR3 DNA reads TGTGCCAGCAGCTTCGGGGTCAGCCAGCCCCAGCATTTT. Translated: CASSFGVSQPQHF.

This chain's CDR3 is CASNVYGDTSYNEQFF. The CDR3 DNA sequence: TGTGCCAGTAATGTTTATGGGGACACCTCCTACAATGAGCAGTTCTTC. V is TRBV19 and J is TRBJ2-1, with a tentative D call TRBD1 (6 bases). The CDR3 sequence is 16 residues long. Trimming cost V 7 bases and J 0 bases, with 16 bases left between them. Germline CDR1 is LNHDA and CDR2 is SQIVND (reference sequence).

V and J are TRBV3-1 (or the pseudogene TRBV3-2) and TRBJ1-1; maybe TRBD1 (6 bases). The CDR3 has 15 amino acids. V lost 3 bases to trimming and J lost 4 bases, with 15 bases between them. Germline assignment: CDR1 LGHDT and CDR2 YNNKEL (reference sequence). CDR3 sequence: CASSQKTGERTEAFF. CDR3 nucleotide sequence: TGTGCCAGCAGCCAGAAGACAGGAGAACGCACTGAAGCTTTCTTT.

As to this clone: At one of its ends the junction is not consistent with the germline gene, which may arise from a read error. The chain carries TRBV4-2 and TRBJ2-3; 9 bases are a match to TRBD2. The germline gives CDR1 LGHNA, CDR2 YNFKEQ. This CDR3 region has 16 residues. CDR3 bases: TGTGCCACCAGCTGGTCAGCGGGAGGAGGTTTGGATACGCAGTATTTT. This encodes CATSWSAGGGLDTQYF.

This clone was seen more than once but under ten times. V and J are TRBV9 and TRBJ2-3; no definite D call. Deletions cut 3 bases from V and 6 bases from J, with 5 bases between. The CDR3 contains 11 residues. Germline CDR1 reads SGDLS; CDR2 reads YYNGEE. The CDR3 nucleotides are TGTGCCAGCAGCGGAGCGGATACGCAGTATTTT. This sequence encodes CASSGADTQYF.

The chain carries TRBV7-3 and TRBJ2-2; 9 bases match TRBD2. The CDR3 is made up of 15 amino acids. Germline trimming cut 2 bases from V and 4 bases from J; bases unmatched to any gene: 2. The V gene's germline CDR1 is SGHTA and CDR2 FQGTGA. As DNA, the CDR3 is TGTGCCAGCAGCTTAGCGGGAGGGAGCACCGGGGAGCTGTTTTTT. It yields the protein CASSLAGGSTGELFF. Based on the CDR3 plus reference TRBV7-3 and TRBJ2-2, the full variable domain is GAGVSQTPSNKVTEKGKYVELRCDPISGHTALYWYRQSLGQGPEFLIYFQGTGAADDSGLPNDRFFAVRPEGSVSTLKIQRTERGDSAVYLCASSLAGGSTGELFFGEGSRLTVL.

The rearrangement joins TRBV7-2 to TRBJ2-5; possibly TRBD2 for D (6 bases). V lost 5 bases, J lost 5 bases, and 12 bases lay in between. This CDR3 has 13 residues. Germline values: CDR1 SGHTA, CDR2 FQGNSA. In DNA form, the CDR3 reads TGTGCCAGCAGCACCGCCAGCGGGGAGACCCAGTACTTC. It yields the protein CASSTASGETQYF.

The genes are TRBV27 and TRBJ2-4; D gene ambiguous. The CDR3 has 13 residues. The germline V and J ends were trimmed by 6 bases and 7 bases, with 13 bases remaining between them. Germline-derived CDR1 and CDR2 are MNHEY and SMNVEV (reference sequence). The CDR3 reads CASRWAPLNIQYF. The CDR3 DNA reads TGTGCCAGCAGGTGGGCACCCCTGAACATTCAGTACTTC.

V usage is TRBV9 and J usage is TRBJ1-1; the match to TRBD1 covers 7 bases. V shed 0 bases, J shed 1 base, and the junction held 0 bases outside the gene matches. This CDR3 is 14 amino acids long. The V gene's germline CDR1 is SGDLS and CDR2 YYNGEE. CDR3 nucleotide sequence: TGTGCCAGCAGCGTAGGGACAGGGAACACTGAAGCTTTCTTT. Protein: CASSVGTGNTEAFF.

V usage is TRBV9 and J usage is TRBJ2-3; possible D gene TRBD1, 6 bases. V was shortened by 3 bases and J by 2 bases, with 13 bases between the two germline ends. Germline V gene sequence: CDR1 SGDLS, CDR2 YYNGEE. The CDR3 contains 15 residues. The CDR3 DNA is TGTGCCAGCAGCGGCCAACAGGGCATCACAGATACGCAGTATTTT. Translating gives CASSGQQGITDTQYF.

This chain uses TRBV7-3 with TRBJ2-1, with a possible D match to TRBD1 (5 bases). Trimming took 1 base from V and 3 from J, leaving 13 bases between them. Looked up from germline, CDR1 is SGHTA and CDR2 is FQGTGA. The CDR3 covers 16 residues. This CDR3 reads CASSLMVQGGYNEQFF. For the CDR3, the DNA is TGTGCCAGCAGCTTAATGGTCCAGGGTGGCTACAATGAGCAGTTCTTC.

The genes are TRBV7-9 and TRBJ2-5, with D possibly matching TRBD2 (6 bases). Germline assignment: CDR1 SEHNR and CDR2 FQNEAQ (reference sequence). This CDR3 spans 15 amino acids. Trimming took off 4 bases at V and 2 bases at J, with 14 bases between the two ends. The DNA of the CDR3 is TGTGCCAGCAGCTATCGGCGGGGACGGCAAGAGACCCAGTACTTC. Translating it yields CASSYRRGRQETQYF.

The chain joins TRBV20-1 to TRBJ2-5; 9 bases fit TRBD2. The germline CDR1 and CDR2 sequences are DFQATT and SNEGSKA (reference sequence). The CDR3 is 18 amino acids. The V segment lost 3 bases and the J segment 5 bases; nucleotides outside the gene matches: 19. CDR3 nucleotides: TGCAGTGCTAGTCCCACTTCGAGCGGGGGGACTAAAAGGGAGACCCAGTACTTC. Amino acid sequence: CSASPTSSGGTKRETQYF.

The chain uses TRBV5-4 and TRBJ1-3, with no clear D. CDR1 is SGHNT and CDR2 is YYREEE in the germline V gene (reference sequence). The CDR3 runs 14 residues. Trimming cost V 0 bases and J 0 bases, with 4 bases left between them. The CDR3 bases are TGTGCCAGCAGCTTGGCCTACTCTGGAAACACCATATATTTT. Translation gives CASSLAYSGNTIYF.

In this sample, this clone turned up once. The CDR3 coding sequence is TGTGCCAGTAGTCCCCAGGGGTACGAGCAGTACTTC. It codes for CASSPQGYEQYF. The chain recombines TRBV19 with TRBJ2-7, with a possible D match to TRBD1 (6 bases). The CDR3 consists of 12 residues. Germline CDR1 and CDR2: LNHDA and SQIVND (reference sequence). V lost 5 bases, J lost 4 bases, and 9 bases lay in between.

The V gene is TRBV28, the J gene TRBJ1-4, with 10 bases identical to TRBD1. V lost 5 bases and J lost 8; bases outside the gene matches: 5. The CDR3 has 14 amino acids. CDR1 is MDHEN, CDR2 SYDVKM, per germline. This CDR3 is CASSRTGGREKLFF. For the CDR3, the DNA is TGTGCCAGCAGTAGGACAGGGGGAAGGGAAAAACTGTTTTTT.

The count of this clone is one. V and J are TRBV2 and TRBJ2-1; D gene ambiguous. There are 13 residues in the CDR3. The germline V and J ends were trimmed by 7 bases and 0 bases, with 7 bases remaining between them. Germline-derived CDR1 and CDR2 are SNHLY and FYNNEI. The CDR3 here is CASMLSSYNEQFF. CDR3 coding DNA: TGTGCCAGCATGCTAAGCTCCTACAATGAGCAGTTCTTC.

The chain links TRBV7-3 to TRBJ1-1; no reliable D call. The V gene lost 2 bases and the J gene lost 5 bases, with 15 bases spanning the gap. The CDR3 is made up of 15 amino acids. The germline gives CDR1 SGHTA, CDR2 FQGTGA. The CDR3 DNA sequence: TGTGCCAGCAGCTTAGACGGTAGCAGCAAGACTGAAGCTTTCTTT. Its translation is CASSLDGSSKTEAFF.

This clone appeared once. The V call is TRBV28, the J call TRBJ1-5, with 8 bases identical to TRBD1. The length of the CDR3 is 15 residues. Trimming removed 6 bases from V and 0 bases from J; junction bases left unmatched: 4. Germline-derived CDR1 and CDR2 are MDHEN and SYDVKM. The CDR3 bases are TGTGCCAGCAGGGACGACAGGGGTAGCAATCAGCCCCAGCATTTT. It codes for CASRDDRGSNQPQHF.

CDR3: CASSLQGLDGYTF. CDR3 nucleotide sequence: TGCGCCAGCAGCTTGCAGGGGCTGGATGGCTACACCTTC. This chain links TRBV5-1 with TRBJ1-2; possibly TRBD1 for D (6 bases). Trimming cost V 1 base and J 6 bases, with 10 bases left between them. The CDR3 has 13 residues. Germline loops: CDR1 SGHRS, CDR2 YFSETQ. Using reference TRBV5-1 and TRBJ1-2 for the parts outside the CDR3, the full variable domain is KAGVTQTPRYLIKTRGQQVTLSCSPISGHRSVSWYQQTPGQGLQFLFEYFSETQRNKGNFPGRFSGRQFSNSRSEMNVSTLELGDSALYLCASSLQGLDGYTFGSGTRLTVV.

The chain has TRBV11-2 and TRBJ2-1, with D perhaps TRBD1 (5 bases). The CDR3 length is 14 residues. V was shortened by 1 base and J by 8 bases, with 12 bases between the two germline ends. Germline V gives CDR1 SGHAT, CDR2 FQNNGV. The DNA for the CDR3 is TGTGCCAGCAGCTTAGGGGCAGGGTGGGATGAGCAGTTCTTC. Translation: CASSLGAGWDEQFF.

The chain joins TRBV3-1 (or the pseudogene TRBV3-2) to TRBJ2-5; TRBD2 might be the D (6 bases). Germline loops: CDR1 LGHDT, CDR2 YNNKEL (reference sequence). V shed 0 bases and J shed 2 bases, with 13 bases lying between them. The CDR3 contains 16 residues. CDR3 region: CASSQDRRGRQETQYF. The CDR3 DNA sequence: TGTGCCAGCAGCCAAGATAGACGGGGGAGACAAGAGACCCAGTACTTC.